This section outlines one T cell receptor (beta chain) sequence together with its context. Its antigen is not identified. This entry is derived from a study of T-cell reconstitution after alpha-beta-depleted transplantation in children. TCRbeta library construction was performed incorporating unique molecular identifiers. TCRdb re-called the PCR reads through MiXCR, storing one row per CDR3 protein. The repertoire consists of a few hundred thousand distinct CDR3 sequences, with roughly a quarter occurring once and the leading ten covering about 35%. Study findings and constraints: There were some patients whose high TCRbeta diversity at day 60 came from surviving recipient T cells and thymic progenitors.

The sequence was obtained from a boy younger than two with Wiskott-Aldrich syndrome, due to receive a stem cell transplant. This specimen was PBMCs, taken before TCRalphabeta/CD19-depleted stem cell transplant.

CDR3 in DNA: TGTGCCAGCAGCCCTGGGACTAGCGGGAGCGAGACCCAGTACTTC. Amino acid sequence: CASSPGTSGSETQYF. The rearrangement uses TRBV7-2 and TRBJ2-5; 14 bases are shared with TRBD2. The germline V gene encodes CDR1 SGHTA and CDR2 FQGNSA. The V and J ends lost 5 bases and 5 bases, in that order; junction bases with no gene match: 4. The CDR3 sequence is 15 residues long. The full variable domain, in which reference TRBV7-2 and TRBJ2-5 provide the parts outside the CDR3, is GAGVSQSPSNKVTEKGKDVELRCDPISGHTALYWYRQSLGQGLEFLIYFQGNSAPDKSGLPSDRFSAERTGGSVSTLTIQRTQQEDSAVYLCASSPGTSGSETQYFGPGTRLLVL.